Listed here are 30 T cell receptor beta chains from one sample, sequenced in a study of T cells in Graves' hyperthyroidism and ophthalmopathy. What was amplified from RNA transcripts were TCR beta CDR3 regions. HTBI primers were employed in a first-round RT-PCR of the TCR CDR3. In TCRdb, the multiplex PCR reads were re-called with MiXCR into one record per CDR3 protein. This sample has about 270,000 distinct CDR3 sequences, with around 22% found just once. The material sequenced was blood. The receptors originated from a man in his thirties or forties with Graves' ophthalmopathy.

This clonotype was counted a few times. The V and J genes are TRBV6-1 and TRBJ2-7, with 7 bases matching TRBD1. Germline V gene lookup returns CDR1 MNHNS and CDR2 SASEGT. CDR3 length: 14 residues. V lost 4 bases to trimming and J lost 4 bases; unmatched junction nucleotides: 7. DNA of the CDR3: TGTGCCAGCAGTGTCCGGGGACAGATATACGAGCAGTACTTC. Its protein product is CASSVRGQIYEQYF.

V is TRBV13 and J is TRBJ2-4, with 7 bases aligning to TRBD2. Trimming at V came to 4 bases and at J to 1 base, leaving 7 bases not matched to a gene. There are 16 residues in the CDR3. The V gene's germline CDR1 is PRHDT and CDR2 FYEKMQ (reference sequence). DNA of the CDR3: TGTGCCAGCAGCTCCCTGGGGGGGGGGGCCAAAAACATTCAGTACTTC. Translated: CASSSLGGGAKNIQYF.

This clonotype came up many times. The V call is TRBV11-2, the J call TRBJ2-1, with D perhaps TRBD2 (6 bases). The CDR3 runs to 17 residues. The V gene's germline CDR1 is SGHAT and CDR2 FQNNGV. Deletions cut 0 bases from V and 8 bases from J, with 20 bases between. As DNA, the CDR3 is TGTGCCAGCAGCTTAGAATGGCCCGACTGGGGGGACGATGAGCAGTTCTTC. Protein sequence: CASSLEWPDWGDDEQFF.

In its sample, this clonotype was seen many times. The chain recombines TRBV20-1 with TRBJ2-1; 8 bases are a match to TRBD2. The CDR3 has 15 residues. J gave up 9 bases and V 0 bases, and 10 bases lay outside the gene matches. Looked up from germline, CDR1 is DFQATT and CDR2 is SNEGSKA (reference sequence). The CDR3 protein is CSARDMSGSSFEQFF. In nucleotides, the CDR3 is TGCAGTGCTAGAGATATGAGCGGGAGCAGTTTTGAGCAGTTCTTC.

Only a few counts were recorded for this clonotype. The chain has TRBV7-3 and TRBJ2-2; 10 nucleotides agree with TRBD2. Germline lookup yields CDR1 SGHTA and CDR2 FQGTGA. With 2 bases clipped from V and 5 bases from J, the junction kept 11 bases outside the gene matches. This CDR3 contains 18 residues. As DNA, the CDR3 is TGTGCCAGCAGCTTAGCGGGAGGGGCTAGCGGGAGTACCGGGGAGCTGTTTTTT. Protein: CASSLAGGASGSTGELFF.

This clonotype has more than one count but fewer than ten. The rearrangement links TRBV5-1 to TRBJ2-7; D may be TRBD1 (6 bases). Trimming took off 4 bases at V and 3 bases at J, with 14 bases between the two ends. The length of the CDR3 is 14 residues. Germline CDR1 SGHRS, CDR2 YFSETQ. CDR3: CASSRNRDNYEQYF. DNA of the CDR3: TGCGCCAGCAGCAGGAACCGGGACAACTACGAGCAGTACTTC. The complete variable domain, with remaining parts taken from reference TRBV5-1 and TRBJ2-7, reads KAGVTQTPRYLIKTRGQQVTLSCSPISGHRSVSWYQQTPGQGLQFLFEYFSETQRNKGNFPGRFSGRQFSNSRSEMNVSTLELGDSALYLCASSRNRDNYEQYFGPGTRLTVT.

V and J are TRBV12-3 or TRBV12-4 and TRBJ1-3; a possible D gene is TRBD1 (5 bases). Deletions cut 1 base from V and 2 bases from J, with 9 bases between. The CDR3 has 15 amino acids. CDR3 sequence: CASSLGLGPGNTIYF. In DNA form, the CDR3 reads TGTGCCAGCAGTTTAGGATTGGGGCCTGGAAACACCATATATTTT.

As to this clonotype: One base away lies a much larger clone, so this may be a sequencing read error. The J gene is TRBJ1-2, the V gene TRBV18; D is undetermined. The germline V gene encodes CDR1 KGHSH and CDR2 LQKENI. The CDR3 contains 13 residues. CDR3: CASSPNGDYGYAF. The DNA for the CDR3 is TGTGCCAGCTCACCAAACGGAGACTATGGCTACGCCTTC.

In its sample, this clonotype was seen a few times. The chain recombines TRBV19 with TRBJ1-3, with D possibly matching TRBD1 (5 bases). This CDR3 has 12 residues. Trimming removed 5 bases from V and 7 bases from J, with 9 bases in between. In germline, CDR1 is LNHDA, CDR2 SQIVND (reference sequence). The CDR3 region is CASSSRQNTIYF. The CDR3 region has the DNA TGTGCCAGTAGTTCTCGACAGAACACCATATATTTT.

V gene TRBV2 combines with J gene TRBJ2-1; D uncertain. The ends were cut back, 2 bases at V and 1 base at J, with 6 bases in the middle. The CDR3 is made up of 14 amino acids. Looked up from germline, CDR1 is SNHLY and CDR2 is FYNNEI. The CDR3 nucleotides read TGTGCCAGCAGTGAATCAGCTTCCTACAATGAGCAGTTCTTC. It codes for CASSESASYNEQFF. The full variable domain, its missing parts supplied by reference TRBV2 and TRBJ2-1, is EPEVTQTPSHQVTQMGQEVILRCVPISNHLYFYWYRQILGQKVEFLVSFYNNEISEKSEIFDDQFSVERPDGSNFTLKIRSTKLEDSAMYFCASSESASYNEQFFGPGTRLTVL.

The chain employs TRBV11-1 and TRBJ2-7, with D perhaps TRBD1 or TRBD2 (5 bases each). This CDR3 has 14 amino acids. The V gene's germline CDR1 is SGHAT and CDR2 FQDESV (reference sequence). Trimming stripped 6 bases from V and 4 bases from J, with 16 bases between. The CDR3 here is CASSYSSGGYEQYF. CDR3 coding DNA: TGTGCCAGCAGTTACTCGAGTGGGGGTTACGAGCAGTACTTC.

This chain connects TRBV7-9 to TRBJ2-5, with TRBD2 matching 7 bases. Germline trimming cut 5 bases from V and 4 bases from J; bases unmatched to any gene: 7. This CDR3 has 14 residues. Germline V gene lookup returns CDR1 SEHNR and CDR2 FQNEAQ (reference sequence). CDR3 in amino acids: CASSPPGGGETQYF. The CDR3, as DNA: TGTGCCAGCAGCCCACCGGGAGGCGGAGAGACCCAGTACTTC.

This sequence joins TRBV19 and TRBJ1-5; a possible D gene is TRBD1 (5 bases). Germline loops: CDR1 LNHDA, CDR2 SQIVND (reference sequence). The ends were cut back, 3 bases at V and 5 bases at J, with 8 bases in the middle. This CDR3 has 13 residues. The CDR3 DNA reads TGTGCCAGTAGTATGGTAGGGGATCAGCCCCAGCATTTT. Translation gives CASSMVGDQPQHF.

The chain combines TRBV3-1 with TRBJ2-7, with 8 positions matching TRBD1. Germline V gene sequence: CDR1 LGHDT, CDR2 YNNKEL (reference sequence). The CDR3 spans 15 residues. V was clipped by 7 bases and J by 2 bases; unmatched bases: 10. The CDR3, as DNA: TGTGCCAGCACCCTTCGGACAGGGAAGGCCTACGAGCAGTACTTC. Its translation is CASTLRTGKAYEQYF.

This clonotype has just a few counts. The chain employs TRBV7-9 and TRBJ2-7; tentatively, D is TRBD1 or TRBD2 (5 bases each). Between the trimmed V and J ends, which lost 4 bases and 0 bases, there was a span of 19 bases. The germline CDR1 and CDR2 sequences are SEHNR and FQNEAQ (reference sequence). This CDR3 is 17 amino acids long. CDR3 sequence: CASSSRPDGTTSYEQYF. CDR3 nucleotide sequence: TGTGCCAGCAGCTCGAGACCCGACGGGACGACCTCCTACGAGCAGTACTTC.

This clonotype was observed a handful of times. The CDR3 is CASSFLSRAYTEAFF. The CDR3 DNA is TGTGCCAGCAGCTTCTTAAGTAGGGCCTACACTGAAGCTTTCTTT. This chain connects TRBV11-1 to TRBJ1-1; D uncertain. Trimming took 3 bases from V and 3 from J, leaving 14 bases between them. Per the germline V gene, CDR1 is SGHAT and CDR2 is FQDESV (reference sequence). CDR3 length: 15 amino acids.

This clonotype came up a few times. The V call is TRBV10-3, the J call TRBJ2-7; D uncertain. The CDR3 covers 16 residues. Germline V gene sequence: CDR1 ENHRY, CDR2 SYGVKD. V dropped 2 bases and J dropped 3 bases, with 17 bases sitting between them. The CDR3 is CAISELTGSAYYEQYF. The CDR3 DNA reads TGTGCCATCAGTGAGCTTACTGGGTCGGCCTACTACGAGCAGTACTTC.

This clonotype was counted only a few times. This sequence joins TRBV24-1 and TRBJ2-2; the D is unclear. This CDR3 has 12 amino acids. The germline gives CDR1 KGHDR, CDR2 SFDVKD. Between the trimmed V and J ends, which lost 4 bases and 8 bases, there was a span of 7 bases. CDR3 in amino acids: CATSEISGELFF. The CDR3, as DNA: TGTGCCACCAGTGAGATATCAGGGGAGCTGTTTTTT.

This clonotype was recorded only once. The V and J genes are TRBV6-1 and TRBJ2-5; unclear D gene. With 2 bases removed from V and 5 bases from J, the gap between germline ends came to 18 bases. The CDR3 spans 16 residues. Germline values: CDR1 MNHNS, CDR2 SASEGT. CDR3 coding DNA: TGTGCCAGCAGTGAAAATCCACGACCGGGCCCGGAGACCCAGTACTTC. It specifies CASSENPRPGPETQYF.

The CDR3 is CASSGRTTGYTF. The CDR3, as DNA: TGTGCCAGCAGCGGGAGAACCACTGGCTACACCTTC. The rearrangement uses TRBV27 and TRBJ1-2, with D uncertain. CDR3 length: 12 residues. Trimming pared 6 bases from V and 7 bases from J, leaving 12 bases between. CDR1 and CDR2 (germline): MNHEY, SMNVEV (reference sequence).

At least ten counts were recorded for this clonotype. The chain carries TRBV2 and TRBJ2-7; 8 bases match TRBD1. This CDR3 is built from 12 residues. Per germline, CDR1 SNHLY and CDR2 FYNNEI. The J segment lost 2 bases and the V segment lost 11 bases, leaving 5 bases of the junction unmatched. The CDR3 loop is CAGQTGAYEQYF. In nucleotides, the CDR3 is TGTGCCGGTCAGACAGGGGCCTACGAGCAGTACTTC.

In its sample, this clonotype was seen a few times. The genes are TRBV20-1 and TRBJ2-5; possible D gene TRBD2, 6 bases. With 3 bases removed from V and 9 bases from J, the gap between germline ends came to 17 bases. Germline CDR1 is DFQATT and CDR2 is SNEGSKA (reference sequence). The CDR3 has 13 amino acids. The CDR3 sequence: CSARAGLERAQYF. Written as DNA, the CDR3 is TGCAGTGCTAGGGCGGGACTGGAGCGGGCCCAGTACTTC.

This clonotype was seen many times. The chain couples TRBV3-1 to TRBJ1-2; D is unresolved. Trimming took 3 bases from V and 6 from J, leaving 8 bases between them. CDR1 LGHDT and CDR2 YNNKEL come from the germline V gene (reference sequence). The CDR3 is 12 residues long. CDR3 protein: CASSQRGDGYTF. CDR3 DNA: TGTGCCAGCAGCCAGCGGGGAGATGGCTACACCTTC.

As concerns this clonotype: Since a much larger clone is just one base distant, this may be a read error. The gene calls are TRBV11-2 and TRBJ1-3; D might be TRBD1 (6 bases). This CDR3 has 15 amino acids. Germline loops: CDR1 SGHAT, CDR2 FQNNGV. The V end was cut by 3 bases, the J end by 2 bases, with 11 bases between. The CDR3 DNA sequence: TGTGCCAGCAGCTTGGGGGCAGGGGCTGGAAACACCATATATTTT. Translating gives CASSLGAGAGNTIYF.

About this clonotype: A much larger clone differs by one base, so this may be a read error. This CDR3 is missing its conserved last phenylalanine or tryptophan, likely due to a read error. The chain has TRBV11-3 and TRBJ2-7; weak D call: TRBD2 (6 bases). CDR1 is SGHNT and CDR2 is YENEEA in the germline V gene. The germline V and J ends were trimmed by 5 bases and 5 bases, with 16 bases remaining between them. This CDR3 is built from 14 residues. CDR3 loop: CASSPGLAGHEQYL. The DNA of the CDR3 is TGTGCCAGCAGCCCGGGACTCGCTGGCCACGAGCAGTACCTC.

The CDR3 region has the DNA TGTGCCAGCAGCGAGGGGGGACTAGGAGGCTACGAGCAGTACTTC. Translating gives CASSEGGLGGYEQYF. The chain couples TRBV9 to TRBJ2-7; 8 positions agree with TRBD2. CDR1 is SGDLS, CDR2 YYNGEE, per germline. V lost 3 bases to trimming and J lost 3 bases; unmatched junction nucleotides: 8. The CDR3 has 15 residues.

The chain carries TRBV29-1 and TRBJ1-2, with D maybe TRBD1 (5 bases). Trimming cost V 2 bases and J 3 bases, with 10 bases left between them. CDR1 and CDR2 from the germline V gene are SQVTM and ANQGSEA. The CDR3 contains 13 residues. The CDR3 coding sequence is TGCAGCGTTGAATGGCCAGGGCACTATGGCTACACCTTC. Its translation: CSVEWPGHYGYTF.

V and J are TRBV20-1 and TRBJ2-6; a weak D match, TRBD1 (6 bases). CDR3 length: 15 residues. Germline V lookup: CDR1 DFQATT, CDR2 SNEGSKA (reference sequence). Trimming left V 6 bases short and J 0 bases short, with 12 bases between. The CDR3 DNA sequence: TGCAGTGCCACCGACAGGTTCTCTGGGGCCAACGTCCTGACTTTC. It translates to CSATDRFSGANVLTF.

The V call is TRBV7-9, the J call TRBJ1-1; 9 bases line up with TRBD1. The CDR3 covers 15 residues. The germline CDR1 and CDR2 sequences are SEHNR and FQNEAQ (reference sequence). V was pared by 4 bases and J by 4 bases, with 7 bases of the junction left unmatched. This CDR3 is CASSSWDRVSTEAFF. The CDR3 DNA follows: TGTGCCAGCAGCTCCTGGGACAGGGTGAGCACTGAAGCTTTCTTT.

This clonotype was detected only a few times. The chain joins TRBV7-2 to TRBJ2-3; 12 bases map to TRBD2. This CDR3 comprises 16 residues. With V trimmed by 1 base and J by 3 bases, 2 bases remained unmatched. Germline V gives CDR1 SGHTA, CDR2 FQGNSA. As DNA, the CDR3 is TGTGCCAGCAGCTTAGTGGGGACTAGCGGGACAGATACGCAGTATTTT. Its translation is CASSLVGTSGTDTQYF. Full variable domain (missing parts from reference TRBV7-2 and TRBJ2-3): GAGVSQSPSNKVTEKGKDVELRCDPISGHTALYWYRQSLGQGLEFLIYFQGNSAPDKSGLPSDRFSAERTGGSVSTLTIQRTQQEDSAVYLCASSLVGTSGTDTQYFGPGTRLTVL.